Below, 11 T cell receptor beta chains from the same sample are listed, as sequenced in a study of shared clonotypes between healthy human individuals. This table comes from immunoSEQ multiplex PCR, and its TCRdb copy is limited to in-frame clones, with some not included. The data contain approximately 530,000 clones, 95% to 97% of them singletons. The material sequenced was naive CD4+ T cells sorted from blood. Documented subset: CD45RA+ positively selected. The receptors shown here come from a young woman in good health.

V is TRBV7-9 and J is TRBJ2-7; D is possibly TRBD1 (6 bases). V was cut by 1 base and J by 5 bases, with 15 bases left in between. This CDR3 is 15 amino acids long. CDR1 is SEHNR, CDR2 FQNEAQ, per germline (reference sequence). The CDR3: CASSLGQGSSHEQYF. The DNA for the CDR3 is TGTGCCAGCAGCTTAGGCCAGGGGAGTTCCCACGAGCAGTACTTC.

There are a few counts of this clone. Other DNA sequences from this sample encode an identical CDR3 as well. The chain joins TRBV5-8 to TRBJ2-7, with 7 positions matching TRBD2. The CDR3 has 15 amino acids. The V and J ends lost 0 bases and 0 bases, in that order; junction bases with no gene match: 3. Germline V CDR1 and CDR2: SGHTS, YDEGEE. CDR3 sequence reads: CASSLAPGGSYEQYF. In DNA, the CDR3 is TGTGCCAGCAGCTTGGCCCCGGGAGGCTCCTACGAGCAGTACTTC.

This clone was observed once. This rearrangement joins TRBV12-5 to TRBJ2-1; D is possibly TRBD1 (5 bases). The V end lost 6 bases, the J end lost 0 bases, and 15 bases lay between the germline ends. There are 16 residues in the CDR3. The germline V gene encodes CDR1 LGHNT and CDR2 FRNRAP. The CDR3 nucleotides read TGTGCTAGTGGCCTGACAGTTTCCAGCTCCTACAATGAGCAGTTCTTC. This codes for CASGLTVSSSYNEQFF.

This rearrangement joins TRBV5-5 to TRBJ1-4; D remains unclear. The CDR3 length is 14 residues. The ends were cut back, 3 bases at V and 5 bases at J, with 11 bases in the middle. The germline CDR1 and CDR2 sequences are SGHKS and YYEKEE (reference sequence). The CDR3, as DNA: TGTGCCAGCAGCTCCCGGGCGGGGAATGAAAAACTGTTTTTT. It translates to CASSSRAGNEKLFF.

The V and J genes are TRBV5-1 and TRBJ1-3, with TRBD1 as a possible D gene (5 bases). From germline, CDR1 is SGHRS and CDR2 YFSETQ. The V gene lost 5 bases and the J gene lost 0 bases, with 18 bases spanning the gap. CDR3 length: 17 residues. CDR3 loop: CASRLTAGTGSGNTIYF. CDR3 coding DNA: TGCGCCAGCAGATTAACAGCCGGGACGGGCTCTGGAAACACCATATATTTT.

The chain has TRBV2 and TRBJ2-3, with D possibly being TRBD2 (5 bases). The V end was cut by 4 bases, the J end by 6 bases, with 11 bases between. The CDR3 spans 13 residues. Germline values: CDR1 SNHLY, CDR2 FYNNEI. The CDR3 sequence: CASSVRRVDTQYF. The CDR3 DNA is TGTGCCAGCAGTGTCCGGCGGGTGGATACGCAGTATTTT.

The chain carries TRBV29-1 and TRBJ1-5; D is possibly TRBD1 (5 bases). This CDR3 has 11 amino acids. Germline V gene lookup returns CDR1 SQVTM and CDR2 ANQGSEA. CDR3 sequence: CSNSRDQPQHF. The CDR3 DNA is TGCTCCAATTCCAGGGATCAGCCCCAGCATTTT.

The chain links TRBV30 to TRBJ1-4; unclear D gene. V was shortened by 4 bases and J by 5 bases, with 8 bases between the two germline ends. This CDR3 spans 12 amino acids. From germline, CDR1 is GTSNPN and CDR2 SVGIG (reference sequence). The CDR3 nucleotides read TGTGCCTGGAATAGGGCAAATGAAAAACTGTTTTTT. As protein: CAWNRANEKLFF.

The chain recombines TRBV5-4 with TRBJ2-2; 9 positions match TRBD1. Trimming removed 2 bases from V and 5 bases from J; junction bases left unmatched: 10. Germline V gene lookup returns CDR1 SGHNT and CDR2 YYREEE (reference sequence). This CDR3 has 17 residues. DNA of the CDR3: TGTGCCAGCAGCTTAGCGGTCGGGACAGGGTGGACCGGGGAGCTGTTTTTT. It yields the protein CASSLAVGTGWTGELFF. Full variable domain (outside the CDR3, taken from reference TRBV5-4 and TRBJ2-2): ETGVTQSPTHLIKTRGQQVTLRCSSQSGHNTVSWYQQALGQGPQFIFQYYREEENGRGNFPPRFSGLQFPNYSSELNVNALELDDSALYLCASSLAVGTGWTGELFFGEGSRLTVL.

The chain combines TRBV2 with TRBJ2-5; TRBD2 aligns across 8 bases. The V gene's germline CDR1 is SNHLY and CDR2 FYNNEI. This CDR3 has 15 residues. With 4 bases clipped from V and 5 bases from J, the junction kept 9 bases outside the gene matches. The CDR3 coding sequence is TGTGCCAGCAGTGGGAGTAGCGGGATCCCGGAGACCCAGTACTTC. Its translation is CASSGSSGIPETQYF.

The genes are TRBV28 and TRBJ2-3; 10 bases line up with TRBD2. The CDR3 has 16 amino acids. From germline, CDR1 is MDHEN and CDR2 SYDVKM. The V and J ends lost 3 bases and 3 bases, in that order; junction bases with no gene match: 6. CDR3 bases: TGTGCCAGCAGTTTTCTAGCGGGAGATCGAACAGATACGCAGTATTTT. It specifies CASSFLAGDRTDTQYF. The full variable domain, completed using reference TRBV28 and TRBJ2-3, is DVKVTQSSRYLVKRTGEKVFLECVQDMDHENMFWYRQDPGLGLRLIYFSYDVKMKEKGDIPEGYSVSREKKERFSLILESASTNQTSMYLCASSFLAGDRTDTQYFGPGTRLTVL.